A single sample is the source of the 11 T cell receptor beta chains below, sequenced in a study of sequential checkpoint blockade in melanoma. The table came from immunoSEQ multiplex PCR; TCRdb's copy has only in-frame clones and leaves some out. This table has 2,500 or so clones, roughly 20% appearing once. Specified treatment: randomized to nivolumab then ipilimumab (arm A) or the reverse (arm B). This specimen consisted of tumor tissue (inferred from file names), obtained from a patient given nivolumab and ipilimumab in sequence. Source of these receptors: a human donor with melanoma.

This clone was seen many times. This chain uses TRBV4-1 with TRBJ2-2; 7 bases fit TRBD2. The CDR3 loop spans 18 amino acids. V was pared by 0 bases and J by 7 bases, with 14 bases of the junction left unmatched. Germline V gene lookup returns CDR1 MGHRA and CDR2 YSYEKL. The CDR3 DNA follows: TGCGCCAGCAGCCAAGAACCCCGGACTAGTGATGGCGGCGGGGAGCTGTTTTTT. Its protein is CASSQEPRTSDGGGELFF.

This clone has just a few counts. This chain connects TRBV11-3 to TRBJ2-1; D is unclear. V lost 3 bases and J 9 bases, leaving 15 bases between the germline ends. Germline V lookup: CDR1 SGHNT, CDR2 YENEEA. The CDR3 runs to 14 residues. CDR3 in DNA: TGTGCCAGCAGCTTTGTTAGAGACGGCGGTGAGCAGTTCTTC. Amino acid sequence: CASSFVRDGGEQFF.

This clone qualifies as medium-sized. CDR3 nucleotides: TGTGCCAGCAGCGGGTTAGGCGTCGCCTACAATGAGCAGTTCTTC. It is translated as CASSGLGVAYNEQFF. The rearrangement links TRBV11-3 to TRBJ2-1, with D uncertain. CDR1 is SGHNT and CDR2 is YENEEA in the germline V gene. V was pared by 5 bases and J by 2 bases, with 13 bases between. The CDR3 sequence is 15 residues long.

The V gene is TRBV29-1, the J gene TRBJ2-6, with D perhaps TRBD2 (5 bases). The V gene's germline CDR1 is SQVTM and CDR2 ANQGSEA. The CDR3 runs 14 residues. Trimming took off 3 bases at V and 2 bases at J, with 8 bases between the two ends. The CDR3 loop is CSVERAAGANVLTF. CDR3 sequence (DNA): TGCAGCGTTGAGAGGGCCGCTGGGGCCAACGTCCTGACTTTC.

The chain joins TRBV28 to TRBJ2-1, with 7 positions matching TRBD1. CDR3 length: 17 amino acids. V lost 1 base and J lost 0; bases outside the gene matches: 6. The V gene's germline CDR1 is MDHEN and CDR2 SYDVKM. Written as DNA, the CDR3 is TGTGCCAGCAGTTTATTCGGGACAGCGAGCTCCTACAATGAGCAGTTCTTC. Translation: CASSLFGTASSYNEQFF.

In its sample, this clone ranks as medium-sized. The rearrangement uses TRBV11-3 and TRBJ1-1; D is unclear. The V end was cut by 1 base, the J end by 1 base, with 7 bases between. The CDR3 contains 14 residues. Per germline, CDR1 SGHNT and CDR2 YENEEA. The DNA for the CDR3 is TGTGCCAGCAGCTTAGGGCCCCAGAACACTGAAGCTTTCTTT. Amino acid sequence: CASSLGPQNTEAFF.

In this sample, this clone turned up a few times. Written as DNA, the CDR3 is TGTGCCTGGAGTGAAGACAGGGTTAGTGGCTACACCTTC. It is translated as CAWSEDRVSGYTF. J is TRBJ1-2 and V is TRBV30; 7 bases fit TRBD1. After removal of 1 base from V and 7 bases from J, the junction contained 6 bases not matched to a gene. Germline CDR1 reads GTSNPN; CDR2 reads SVGIG (reference sequence). The CDR3 extends over 13 amino acids.

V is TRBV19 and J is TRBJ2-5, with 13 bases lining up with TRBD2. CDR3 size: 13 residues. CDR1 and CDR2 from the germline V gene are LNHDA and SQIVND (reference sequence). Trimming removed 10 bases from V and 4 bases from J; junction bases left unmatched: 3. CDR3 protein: CATRLAGGETQYF. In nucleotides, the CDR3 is TGTGCCACCAGACTAGCGGGAGGAGAGACCCAGTACTTC.

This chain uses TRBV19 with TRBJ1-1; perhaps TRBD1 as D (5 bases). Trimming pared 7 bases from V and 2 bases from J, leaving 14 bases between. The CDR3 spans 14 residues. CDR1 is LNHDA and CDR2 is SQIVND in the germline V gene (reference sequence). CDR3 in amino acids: CASNPGTLNTEAFF. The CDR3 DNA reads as TGTGCCAGTAACCCCGGGACCCTTAACACTGAAGCTTTCTTT.

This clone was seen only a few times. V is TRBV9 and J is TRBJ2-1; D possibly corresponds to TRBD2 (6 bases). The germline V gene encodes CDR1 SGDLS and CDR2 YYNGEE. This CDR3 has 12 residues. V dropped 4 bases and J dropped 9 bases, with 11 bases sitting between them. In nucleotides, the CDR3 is TGTGCCAGCAGCCCGAGGAGGGGTGAGCAGTTCTTC. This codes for CASSPRRGEQFF.

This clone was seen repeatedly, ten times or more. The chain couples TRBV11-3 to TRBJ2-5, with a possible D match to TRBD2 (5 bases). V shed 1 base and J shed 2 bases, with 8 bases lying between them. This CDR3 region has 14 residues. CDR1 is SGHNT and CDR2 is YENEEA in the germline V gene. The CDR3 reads CASSLVARQETQYF. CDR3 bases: TGTGCCAGCAGCTTAGTAGCGCGGCAAGAGACCCAGTACTTC.